Listed below are T cell receptor beta chains from one sample, sequenced in a study of blood T cell repertoires in COVID-19. This table comes from immunoSEQ multiplex PCR, and its TCRdb copy is limited to in-frame clones, with some not included. Of 400,000 to 450,000 clones in the sample, 75% to 90% were seen once. Source material: PBMCs or T cells enriched from blood (not recorded which). These receptor sequences come from a man aged 25-45 years who had recovered from COVID-19. CDR3s include the opening cysteine and the closing phenylalanine or tryptophan. A D gene is named only where the DNA matches it firmly. Clone size is stated in some rows and not others, as once, few, many or a class when expanded.

j_gene: TRBJ2-2; len: 19; v_gene: TRBV15; d_gene: -; abundance: -; CDR3nt: TGTGCCACCAGCAGAGATCGGTTTAGGTGGACTCCCAACACCGGGGAGCTGTTTTTT; CDR3aa: CATSRDRFRWTPNTGELFF
j_gene: TRBJ2-1; len: 15; v_gene: TRBV6-6; d_gene: TRBD1; abundance: -; CDR3nt: TGTGCCAGCAGTTACTCCGGGACAGGGGGCAATGAGCAGTTCTTC; CDR3aa: CASSYSGTGGNEQFF
j_gene: TRBJ1-1; len: 13; v_gene: TRBV28; d_gene: -; abundance: -; CDR3nt: TGTGCCAGCAGTTTCAGGGTGAACACTGAAGCTTTCTTT; CDR3aa: CASSFRVNTEAFF
j_gene: TRBJ1-5; len: 13; v_gene: TRBV19; d_gene: -; abundance: -; CDR3nt: TGTGCCAGTAATTTTCGGGCGGGGCAGCCCCAGCATTTT; CDR3aa: CASNFRAGQPQHF
j_gene: TRBJ1-1; len: 16; v_gene: TRBV18; d_gene: TRBD1; abundance: -; CDR3nt: TGTGCCAGCTCACCCAACAGGGGGCAAATGAACACTGAAGCTTTCTTT; CDR3aa: CASSPNRGQMNTEAFF
j_gene: TRBJ1-2; len: 15; v_gene: TRBV5-1; d_gene: TRBD1; abundance: -; CDR3nt: TGCGCCAGCACCTGGGGGGGACAGGGGAACTATGGCTACACCTTC; CDR3aa: CASTWGGQGNYGYTF
j_gene: TRBJ1-1; len: 19; v_gene: TRBV5-1; d_gene: -; abundance: -; CDR3nt: TGCGCCAGCAGCTTGTTTGATTCGTTGTCAGGCCGGGGGAACACTGAAGCTTTCTTT; CDR3aa: CASSLFDSLSGRGNTEAFF
j_gene: TRBJ1-2; len: 13; v_gene: TRBV28; d_gene: -; abundance: -; CDR3nt: TGTGCCAGCTATCCGGGGTTGAGCTATGGCTACACCTTC; CDR3aa: CASYPGLSYGYTF
j_gene: TRBJ2-1; len: 14; v_gene: TRBV28; d_gene: -; abundance: -; CDR3nt: TGTGCCAGCAGTTCTGCTACAGGATACAATGAGCAGTTCTTC; CDR3aa: CASSSATGYNEQFF
j_gene: TRBJ1-2; len: 14; v_gene: TRBV19; d_gene: TRBD1; abundance: -; CDR3nt: TGTGCCAGTAGTCGGGACAGCCAAATCTATGGCTACACCTTC; CDR3aa: CASSRDSQIYGYTF
j_gene: TRBJ2-3; len: 17; v_gene: TRBV27; d_gene: TRBD1; abundance: -; CDR3nt: TGTGCCAGCAGCCTCGACAGGGGGCTAGTCTGGCCAGATACGCAGTATTTT; CDR3aa: CASSLDRGLVWPDTQYF
j_gene: TRBJ2-1; len: 19; v_gene: TRBV7-9; d_gene: TRBD1; abundance: -; CDR3nt: TGTGCCAGCAGCTCCGGGACAGGGCCCGAGATGGGATCACACAATGAGCAGTTCTTC; CDR3aa: CASSSGTGPEMGSHNEQFF
j_gene: TRBJ1-4; len: 15; v_gene: TRBV28; d_gene: -; abundance: -; CDR3nt: TGTGCCAGCAGTTTATGGTCGGGGGAGAATGAAAAACTGTTTTTT; CDR3aa: CASSLWSGENEKLFF
j_gene: TRBJ2-7; len: 13; v_gene: TRBV10-3; d_gene: TRBD1; abundance: -; CDR3nt: TGTGCCACCTACCGGGACAGTACCTACGAGCAGTACTTC; CDR3aa: CATYRDSTYEQYF
j_gene: TRBJ2-7; len: 12; v_gene: TRBV19; d_gene: -; abundance: once; CDR3nt: TGTGCCAGTAGTACTAGCTCCTACGAGCAGTACTTC; CDR3aa: CASSTSSYEQYF
j_gene: TRBJ1-1; len: 15; v_gene: TRBV4-1; d_gene: TRBD1; abundance: -; CDR3nt: TGCGCCAGCAAAGGGACAGGGATGGGAAACACTGAAGCTTTCTTT; CDR3aa: CASKGTGMGNTEAFF
j_gene: TRBJ1-1; len: 18; v_gene: TRBV21-1; d_gene: -; abundance: -; CDR3nt: TGTGCCAGCAGCAAGCAACGGACAGGGAAAAACTTGAACACTGAAGCTTTCTTT; CDR3aa: CASSKQRTGKNLNTEAFF
j_gene: TRBJ2-3; len: 18; v_gene: TRBV5-4; d_gene: TRBD2; abundance: -; CDR3nt: TGTGCCAGCAGCCTAGGACTAGCGGGACTCCCTCGCACAGATACGCAGTATTTT; CDR3aa: CASSLGLAGLPRTDTQYF
j_gene: TRBJ1-2; len: 12; v_gene: TRBV6-5; d_gene: -; abundance: -; CDR3nt: TGTGCCAGCAGTACCAGTTGGCTCGGCTACACCTTC; CDR3aa: CASSTSWLGYTF
j_gene: TRBJ1-3; len: 16; v_gene: TRBV28; d_gene: TRBD1; abundance: -; CDR3nt: TGTGCCAGCAGTTCCCCCGGACAGGCCTCTGGAAACACCATATATTTT; CDR3aa: CASSSPGQASGNTIYF
j_gene: TRBJ2-7; len: 16; v_gene: TRBV2; d_gene: -; abundance: -; CDR3nt: TGTGCCAGCAGGGGCGACGGTAGCGGAGTCTCCTACGAGCAGTACTTC; CDR3aa: CASRGDGSGVSYEQYF
j_gene: TRBJ1-5; len: 13; v_gene: TRBV30; d_gene: TRBD1; abundance: -; CDR3nt: TGTGCCTGGGAGGGGACAGGGGGGCCGCCCCAGCATTTT; CDR3aa: CAWEGTGGPPQHF
j_gene: TRBJ1-2; len: 13; v_gene: TRBV7-9; d_gene: -; abundance: -; CDR3nt: TGTGCCAGCAGCCCGCTGGCGGCTAATGGCTACACCTTC; CDR3aa: CASSPLAANGYTF
j_gene: TRBJ1-5; len: 15; v_gene: TRBV4-1; d_gene: -; abundance: -; CDR3nt: TGCGCCAGCAGCCAAGACGCAGGGAGCAATCAGCCCCAGCATTTT; CDR3aa: CASSQDAGSNQPQHF
j_gene: TRBJ2-7; len: 15; v_gene: TRBV28; d_gene: TRBD1; abundance: -; CDR3nt: TGTGCCAGCAGTCTCGACGACAGGGGGCAATACGAGCAGTACTTC; CDR3aa: CASSLDDRGQYEQYF
j_gene: TRBJ1-5; len: 16; v_gene: TRBV23-1; d_gene: -; abundance: few; CDR3nt: TGCGCCAGCAGTCAATCTCGGCGGAAGACCAATCAGCCCCAGCATTTT; CDR3aa: CASSQSRRKTNQPQHF
j_gene: TRBJ2-7; len: 17; v_gene: TRBV6-1; d_gene: -; abundance: -; CDR3nt: TGTGCCAGCAGTGAAGATGATCGGGGAGTGAGGACCTACGAGCAGTACTTC; CDR3aa: CASSEDDRGVRTYEQYF
j_gene: TRBJ2-7; len: 13; v_gene: TRBV7-6; d_gene: -; abundance: -; CDR3nt: TGTGCCAGCAGCGGGCAGGACTCCTACGAGCGGTACTTC; CDR3aa: CASSGQDSYERYF
j_gene: TRBJ1-1; len: 15; v_gene: TRBV30; d_gene: -; abundance: once; CDR3nt: TGTGCCTGGAGTGAACCGATGGCGGGGAACACTGAAGCTTTCTTT; CDR3aa: CAWSEPMAGNTEAFF
j_gene: TRBJ1-1; len: 13; v_gene: TRBV18; d_gene: TRBD1; abundance: -; CDR3nt: TGTGCCAGCTCGAAGGACAGGGGGGTTGAAGCTTTCTTT; CDR3aa: CASSKDRGVEAFF
j_gene: TRBJ1-2; len: 13; v_gene: TRBV3-1/TRBV3-2; d_gene: TRBD1; abundance: -; CDR3nt: TGTGCCAGCAGTCCACAGGGGTCCTATGGCTACACCTTC; CDR3aa: CASSPQGSYGYTF
j_gene: TRBJ1-4; len: 15; v_gene: TRBV5-1; d_gene: -; abundance: -; CDR3nt: TGCGCCAGCAGCTTGGGAACAGGGACTAATGAAAAACTGTTTTTT; CDR3aa: CASSLGTGTNEKLFF
j_gene: TRBJ1-1; len: 13; v_gene: TRBV19; d_gene: -; abundance: -; CDR3nt: TGTGCCAGTAGTATTACGGTGAACACTGAAGCTTTCTTT; CDR3aa: CASSITVNTEAFF
j_gene: TRBJ1-2; len: 16; v_gene: TRBV27; d_gene: -; abundance: -; CDR3nt: TGTGCCAGCAGTTTATCGGGGGCGTCTGTCAACTATGGCTACACCTTC; CDR3aa: CASSLSGASVNYGYTF
j_gene: TRBJ2-5; len: 16; v_gene: TRBV10-1; d_gene: TRBD2; abundance: -; CDR3nt: TGCGCCAGCAGTGATGGGACTAGCGGGAAGTTCGGGGCCCAGTACTTC; CDR3aa: CASSDGTSGKFGAQYF
j_gene: TRBJ1-1; len: 17; v_gene: TRBV5-1; d_gene: -; abundance: once; CDR3nt: TGCGCCAGCAGCTTGGGAGGGCAGTTCTCCATGAACACTGAAGCTTTCTTT; CDR3aa: CASSLGGQFSMNTEAFF
j_gene: TRBJ2-1; len: 13; v_gene: TRBV7-8; d_gene: TRBD1; abundance: -; CDR3nt: TGTGCCAGCAGGTCCGGGACAGACAATGAGCAGTTCTTC; CDR3aa: CASRSGTDNEQFF
j_gene: TRBJ1-2; len: 14; v_gene: TRBV27; d_gene: TRBD1; abundance: -; CDR3nt: TGTGCCAGCAGTGTCCGGGACAGGGGCTATGGCTACACCTTC; CDR3aa: CASSVRDRGYGYTF
j_gene: TRBJ1-3; len: 15; v_gene: TRBV30; d_gene: -; abundance: -; CDR3nt: TGTGCCTGGAGTGTAAGTCGGTCCTCTGGAAACACCATATATTTT; CDR3aa: CAWSVSRSSGNTIYF
j_gene: TRBJ1-1; len: 13; v_gene: TRBV29-1; d_gene: -; abundance: -; CDR3nt: TGCAGCGTAAACAAGGGAGTAAACACTGAAGCTTTCTTT; CDR3aa: CSVNKGVNTEAFF
j_gene: TRBJ2-7; len: 14; v_gene: TRBV11-2; d_gene: -; abundance: -; CDR3nt: TGTGCCAGCAGCTTAGGGTCCAGATATTACGAGCAGTACTTC; CDR3aa: CASSLGSRYYEQYF
j_gene: TRBJ2-3; len: 15; v_gene: TRBV4-1; d_gene: -; abundance: -; CDR3nt: TGCGCCAGCAGCCAACTGCGGCTAAGCACAGATACGCAGTATTTT; CDR3aa: CASSQLRLSTDTQYF
j_gene: TRBJ1-1; len: 16; v_gene: TRBV19; d_gene: -; abundance: -; CDR3nt: TGTGCCAGTAGTATAGTCCCAGGATATTCGAACACTGAAGCTTTCTTT; CDR3aa: CASSIVPGYSNTEAFF
j_gene: TRBJ2-7; len: 15; v_gene: TRBV30; d_gene: -; abundance: once; CDR3nt: TGTGCCTGGAGTATCGGGGCGGGGAGCTCCTACGAGCAGTACTTC; CDR3aa: CAWSIGAGSSYEQYF
j_gene: TRBJ1-3; len: 17; v_gene: TRBV19; d_gene: -; abundance: -; CDR3nt: TGTGCCAGTAGTAAAACAAGATCACCGGAGGCGGGAAACACCATATATTTT; CDR3aa: CASSKTRSPEAGNTIYF
j_gene: TRBJ2-2; len: 16; v_gene: TRBV19; d_gene: -; abundance: -; CDR3nt: TGTGCCAGTAGTATGGTGGGGGCGCGAGAGACCGGGGAGCTGTTTTTT; CDR3aa: CASSMVGARETGELFF